One sample yielded the 18 T cell receptor beta chains listed below, sequenced in a study of response to subunit inactivated influenza vaccine. TCRdb reprocessed the RT-PCR reads via MiXCR and lists one record per CDR3 protein. The sample holds about 830,000 distinct CDR3 sequences, 15% to 20% seen once. Source: PBMCs from blood, taken more than 4 days after vaccination. The receptors shown here come from a man aged 45-65 years who received an inactivated influenza vaccine.

V gene TRBV7-3 combines with J gene TRBJ2-7; 7 bases fit TRBD2. Trimming took 5 bases from V and 5 from J; bases not matched to a gene: 9. This CDR3 spans 14 amino acids. Germline CDR1 reads SGHTA; CDR2 reads FQGTGA. CDR3 residues: CASSPRGERDEQYF. DNA of the CDR3: TGTGCCAGCAGCCCACGGGGGGAGCGGGACGAGCAGTACTTC.

This clonotype is a singleton in its sample. The chain recombines TRBV9 with TRBJ2-1, with D unclear. The V gene lost 0 bases and the J gene lost 0 bases, with 10 bases spanning the gap. Germline loops: CDR1 SGDLS, CDR2 YYNGEE. This CDR3 contains 16 residues. The chain's CDR3 is CASSVVSQSSYNEQFF. In DNA form, the CDR3 reads TGTGCCAGCAGCGTAGTTTCCCAGAGCTCCTACAATGAGCAGTTCTTC. Combining the CDR3 with reference TRBV9 and TRBJ2-1 gives the whole variable domain DSGVTQTPKHLITATGQRVTLRCSPRSGDLSVYWYQQSLDQGLQFLIQYYNGEERAKGNILERFSAQQFPDLHSELNLSSLELGDSALYFCASSVVSQSSYNEQFFGPGTRLTVL.

This clonotype was counted between two and nine times. The J gene is TRBJ2-1, the V gene TRBV12-3 or TRBV12-4; D may match TRBD1 or TRBD2 (6 bases each). Trimming removed 6 bases at V and 9 bases at J, with 12 bases between. The CDR3 runs to 12 residues. For the CDR3, the DNA is TGTGCCAGCAGACCGGGGGCAGGTGAGCAGTTCTTC. Its protein product is CASRPGAGEQFF.

V is TRBV4-1 and J is TRBJ2-1, with 8 bases aligning to TRBD2. Germline V gives CDR1 MGHRA, CDR2 YSYEKL. The CDR3 has 17 residues. V was pared by 8 bases and J by 2 bases, with 14 bases of the junction left unmatched. The CDR3 region has the DNA TGCGCCAGCCGCCTAATCTTAGCGGGGAAAACCTACAATGAGCAGTTCTTC. It encodes CASRLILAGKTYNEQFF.

The chain carries TRBV7-9 and TRBJ2-3, with 12 bases matching TRBD2. The CDR3 is 15 residues long. Germline loops: CDR1 SEHNR, CDR2 FQNEAQ (reference sequence). Unmatched junction bases numbered 3, after V lost 3 bases and J lost 5 bases. The CDR3 sequence: CASSFGLAGLDTQYF. In DNA, the CDR3 is TGTGCCAGCAGCTTCGGACTAGCGGGGTTAGATACGCAGTATTTT.

The chain joins TRBV12-3 or TRBV12-4 to TRBJ2-1; TRBD1 matches at 10 bases. The CDR3 is made up of 16 amino acids. Germline trimming cut 10 bases from V and 1 base from J; bases unmatched to any gene: 10. The CDR3 coding sequence is TGTGCCATTACTACCGGGGGACAGGGGTCCTACAATGAGCAGTTCTTC. This encodes CAITTGGQGSYNEQFF.

This clonotype has at least ten counts. The rearrangement uses TRBV7-9 and TRBJ1-6; tentative D call: TRBD1 (5 bases). The CDR3 runs 17 residues. Trimming took 1 base from V and 7 from J, leaving 17 bases between them. Germline loops: CDR1 SEHNR, CDR2 FQNEAQ (reference sequence). In DNA form, the CDR3 reads TGTGCCAGCAGCTTAGGAAAACCGGGACGGGGGAATTCACCCCTCCACTTT. Its translation: CASSLGKPGRGNSPLHF.

V gene TRBV7-9 combines with J gene TRBJ2-7, with TRBD1 as a possible D gene (5 bases). Germline V CDR1 and CDR2: SEHNR, FQNEAQ (reference sequence). Trimming took off 3 bases at V and 4 bases at J, with 16 bases between the two ends. This CDR3 is 15 amino acids long. DNA for the CDR3: TGTGCCAGCAGCTTTGAGTGGCAGGGTGGTTACGAGCAGTACTTC. This gives the protein CASSFEWQGGYEQYF. Full variable domain (rest looked up from reference TRBV7-9 and TRBJ2-7): DTGVSQNPRHKITKRGQNVTFRCDPISEHNRLYWYRQTLGQGPEFLTYFQNEAQLEKSRLLSDRFSAERPKGSFSTLEIQRTEQGDSAMYLCASSFEWQGGYEQYFGPGTRLTVT.

The J gene is TRBJ2-3, the V gene TRBV7-6; D might be TRBD2 (6 bases). Germline-derived CDR1 and CDR2 are SGHVS and FNYEAQ. Trimming removed 1 base at V and 4 bases at J, with 21 bases between. This CDR3 contains 18 residues. For the CDR3, the DNA is TGTGCCAGCAGCTTAGACCCCAATTTCGGGGGTGGGTCAGATACGCAGTATTTT. This sequence encodes CASSLDPNFGGGSDTQYF. The whole variable domain, remainder taken from reference TRBV7-6 and TRBJ2-3, is GAGVSQSPRYKVTKRGQDVALRCDPISGHVSLYWYRQALGQGPEFLTYFNYEAQQDKSGLPNDRFSAERPEGSISTLTIQRTEQRDSAMYRCASSLDPNFGGGSDTQYFGPGTRLTVL.

The table lists this clonotype with a few counts. This chain's CDR3 is CASSKGQGAFETQYF. In nucleotides, the CDR3 is TGTGCCAGCAGTAAGGGACAGGGGGCATTTGAGACCCAGTACTTC. V is TRBV6-1 and J is TRBJ2-5, with 12 bases fitting TRBD1. J gave up 5 bases and V 5 bases, and 6 bases lay outside the gene matches. Germline CDR1 is MNHNS and CDR2 is SASEGT. This CDR3 region has 15 residues.

V is TRBV29-1 and J is TRBJ2-2; TRBD1 matches at 10 bases. The V gene end was trimmed by 5 bases and the J gene end by 4 bases; junction bases not matched to a gene: 7. CDR3 length: 15 amino acids. CDR1 and CDR2 (germline): SQVTM, ANQGSEA. The CDR3 protein is CSVFDRGQGTGELFF. The CDR3 coding sequence is TGCAGCGTTTTTGACAGGGGGCAGGGCACCGGGGAGCTGTTTTTT.

This clonotype has only a few counts. The chain carries TRBV6-1 and TRBJ1-2; 9 bases fit TRBD1. CDR1 and CDR2 from the germline V gene are MNHNS and SASEGT. After removal of 6 bases from V and 8 bases from J, the junction contained 7 bases not matched to a gene. The CDR3 runs to 13 residues. For the CDR3, the DNA is TGTGCCAGCAGAAAGAACAGGGGGCACGGCTACACCTTC. Protein sequence: CASRKNRGHGYTF.

The chain links TRBV20-1 to TRBJ2-2; perhaps TRBD1 as D (5 bases). Germline values: CDR1 DFQATT, CDR2 SNEGSKA (reference sequence). The CDR3 sequence is 13 residues long. Deletions cut 6 bases from V and 0 bases from J, with 8 bases between. In DNA form, the CDR3 reads TGCAGTGCAAGGACACCGAACACCGGGGAGCTGTTTTTT. It yields the protein CSARTPNTGELFF.

The CDR3 nucleotides are TGTGCCAGCAGCTGGGGGACGGTACCCCAGCATTTT. This gives the protein CASSWGTVPQHF. V usage is TRBV7-2 and J usage is TRBJ1-5; the D gene is possibly TRBD1 (5 bases). Germline V gives CDR1 SGHTA, CDR2 FQGNSA. V gave up 4 bases and J gave up 10 bases, with 11 bases separating them. CDR3 length: 12 amino acids.

The chain couples TRBV6-5 to TRBJ1-1; D unresolved. The CDR3 length is 13 residues. The V gene's germline CDR1 is MNHEY and CDR2 SVGAGI. The DNA for the CDR3 is TGTGCTAGTTCGGTTGGACCGCGGACTGAAGCTTTCTTT. This sequence encodes CASSVGPRTEAFF.

The V gene is TRBV27, the J gene TRBJ2-3, with 10 positions matching TRBD2. The CDR3 contains 17 residues. Germline V gene sequence: CDR1 MNHEY, CDR2 SMNVEV (reference sequence). With V trimmed by 6 bases and J by 3 bases, 12 bases remained unmatched. The CDR3 is CASRPGGLAGVTDTQYF. In DNA, the CDR3 is TGTGCCAGCAGACCCGGCGGGCTAGCGGGAGTAACAGATACGCAGTATTTT.

This clonotype was detected ten times or more. This rearrangement joins TRBV12-3 or TRBV12-4 to TRBJ2-7; 9 positions agree with TRBD2. The CDR3 contains 16 residues. With 4 bases clipped from V and 2 bases from J, the junction kept 9 bases outside the gene matches. In DNA, the CDR3 is TGTGCCAGCAGTTCACCATCTAGCGGGATGACCTACGAGCAGTACTTC. It yields the protein CASSSPSSGMTYEQYF.

The chain has TRBV5-5 and TRBJ2-1, with TRBD2 as a possible D gene (6 bases). The germline gives CDR1 SGHKS, CDR2 YYEKEE (reference sequence). V lost 0 bases and J lost 9, with 22 bases in between. The CDR3 sequence is 17 residues long. The CDR3 region has the DNA TGTGCCAGCAGCTTGGCGGGTCGGGCGGGAATCGGTGGTGAGCAGTTCTTC. Encoded protein: CASSLAGRAGIGGEQFF.